Each of the 24 T cell receptor beta chains below was sequenced from the same sample in a study of blood T cell repertoires in COVID-19. Assay: immunoSEQ multiplex PCR; the TCRdb copy retains only in-frame clones and omits some. The table has over 85,000 clones, around 80% seen once; the top ten hold approximately 3.9%. Sequencing was done on a sample of peripheral blood. These receptors were obtained from a woman older than 75 with acute or convalescent COVID-19.

The chain recombines TRBV6-1 with TRBJ1-2; no clear D. CDR1 and CDR2 from the germline V gene are MNHNS and SASEGT. This CDR3 region has 14 residues. Deletions cut 0 bases from V and 4 bases from J, with 9 bases between. This chain's CDR3 is CASSEARWSYGYTF. In nucleotides, the CDR3 is TGTGCCAGCAGTGAAGCAAGATGGAGCTATGGCTACACCTTC.

The V and J genes are TRBV5-4 and TRBJ2-7, with 7 positions matching TRBD1. CDR3 length: 13 residues. Trimming cost V 4 bases and J 3 bases; bases outside gene matches: 4. The germline gives CDR1 SGHNT, CDR2 YYREEE (reference sequence). The CDR3 DNA reads as TGTGCCAGCAGCCCGGGACAGAACTACGAGCAGTACTTC. Translation gives CASSPGQNYEQYF.

This rearrangement joins TRBV10-1 to TRBJ1-5, with D perhaps matching TRBD1 (5 bases). V gave up 0 bases and J gave up 6 bases, with 9 bases separating them. CDR3 length: 14 amino acids. CDR1 is WNHNN and CDR2 is SYGVQD in the germline V gene (reference sequence). The CDR3 protein is CASSESRGPQPQHF. For the CDR3, the DNA is TGCGCCAGCAGTGAGTCAAGGGGCCCTCAGCCCCAGCATTTT.

The chain is built from TRBV19 and TRBJ2-7, with 11 bases lining up with TRBD1. Germline CDR1 LNHDA, CDR2 SQIVND (reference sequence). The V gene end was trimmed by 7 bases and the J gene end by 3 bases; junction bases not matched to a gene: 2. The CDR3 runs to 13 residues. CDR3 DNA: TGTGCCAGTAAGGGGACAGGGGGCTACGAGCAGTACTTC. As protein: CASKGTGGYEQYF.

This clone is classed as medium-sized. The V gene is TRBV28, the J gene TRBJ2-7, with D perhaps TRBD1 (5 bases). The V end was cut by 2 bases, the J end by 0 bases, with 11 bases between. The CDR3 length is 15 residues. Germline V gene data show CDR1 as MDHEN and CDR2 as SYDVKM. The CDR3, as DNA: TGTGCCAGCAGTTTAGAAACAGGTTTCTCCTACGAGCAGTACTTC. Its protein is CASSLETGFSYEQYF. Supplemented by reference TRBV28 and TRBJ2-7, the full variable domain reads DVKVTQSSRYLVKRTGEKVFLECVQDMDHENMFWYRQDPGLGLRLIYFSYDVKMKEKGDIPEGYSVSREKKERFSLILESASTNQTSMYLCASSLETGFSYEQYFGPGTRLTVT.

This clone came up once. V gene TRBV6-5 combines with J gene TRBJ2-3; D is ambiguous. V lost 0 bases, J lost 0 bases, and 7 bases lay in between. Germline CDR1 and CDR2: MNHEY and SVGAGI. The CDR3 runs to 15 residues. The CDR3 DNA follows: TGTGCCAGCAGTTACTCGTACCGGAGCACAGATACGCAGTATTTT. Its translation: CASSYSYRSTDTQYF.

This sequence joins TRBV6-1 and TRBJ2-2; D is unclear. The length of the CDR3 is 14 residues. The germline CDR1 and CDR2 sequences are MNHNS and SASEGT. V shed 2 bases and J shed 4 bases, with 8 bases lying between them. For the CDR3, the DNA is TGTGCCAGCAGTGAAACTAAACGCACCGGGGAGCTGTTTTTT. Amino acid sequence: CASSETKRTGELFF.

The chain recombines TRBV7-9 with TRBJ1-1; D is possibly TRBD1 (6 bases). Trimming took off 5 bases at V and 7 bases at J, with 14 bases between the two ends. The germline V gene encodes CDR1 SEHNR and CDR2 FQNEAQ (reference sequence). The CDR3 totals 13 residues. The CDR3 is CASSLGQRYEAFF. CDR3 DNA: TGTGCCAGCAGCCTCGGACAGAGATATGAAGCTTTCTTT. Drawing the rest from reference TRBV7-9 and TRBJ1-1, the complete variable domain is DTGVSQNPRHKITKRGQNVTFRCDPISEHNRLYWYRQTLGQGPEFLTYFQNEAQLEKSRLLSDRFSAERPKGSFSTLEIQRTEQGDSAMYLCASSLGQRYEAFFGQGTRLTVV.

This rearrangement joins TRBV5-1 to TRBJ2-3; possible D gene TRBD1, 6 bases. The CDR3 is made up of 13 amino acids. Germline V gene sequence: CDR1 SGHRS, CDR2 YFSETQ. V lost 4 bases to trimming and J lost 5 bases, with 11 bases between them. The CDR3 DNA sequence: TGCGCCAGCAGCATACAGGGACGAGATACGCAGTATTTT. This codes for CASSIQGRDTQYF.

The J gene is TRBJ1-5, the V gene TRBV19; TRBD1 might be the D (6 bases). V dropped 6 bases and J dropped 3 bases, with 9 bases sitting between them. There are 13 residues in the CDR3. Germline V CDR1 and CDR2: LNHDA, SQIVND (reference sequence). The DNA of the CDR3 is TGTGCCAGTAGAGGACAGTACAATCAGCCCCAGCATTTT. Translated: CASRGQYNQPQHF. Together with reference TRBV19 and TRBJ1-5, the CDR3 gives the full variable domain: DGGITQSPKYLFRKEGQNVTLSCEQNLNHDAMYWYRQDPGQGLRLIYYSQIVNDFQKGDIAEGYSVSREKKESFPLTVTSAQKNPTAFYLCASRGQYNQPQHFGDGTRLSIL.

This rearrangement joins TRBV5-8 to TRBJ2-7, with D maybe TRBD1 (6 bases). This CDR3 contains 14 residues. Trimming removed 2 bases at V and 3 bases at J, with 12 bases between. In germline, CDR1 is SGHTS, CDR2 YDEGEE. This CDR3 reads CASSLLETGYEQYF. As DNA, the CDR3 is TGTGCCAGCAGCTTACTAGAGACAGGCTACGAGCAGTACTTC.

The chain couples TRBV3-1 (or the pseudogene TRBV3-2) to TRBJ2-3; 10 bases map to TRBD2. The V and J ends lost 2 bases and 4 bases, in that order; junction bases with no gene match: 6. Germline CDR1 is LGHDT and CDR2 is YNNKEL (reference sequence). The CDR3 has 16 amino acids. The CDR3, as DNA: TGTGCCAGCAGCCAAACTAGCGGGAAAACGGCAGATACGCAGTATTTT. This encodes CASSQTSGKTADTQYF.

CDR3 in DNA: TGTGCCATTACAGGACAGCACCGCACAGATACGCAGTATTTT. This encodes CAITGQHRTDTQYF. V gene TRBV6-5 combines with J gene TRBJ2-3; D might be TRBD1 (6 bases). V was clipped by 10 bases and J by 1 base, with 15 bases between them. CDR1 is MNHEY, CDR2 SVGAGI, per germline. The CDR3 is 14 residues long.

CDR3 in amino acids: CASRGTGVSYGYTF. DNA for the CDR3: TGTGCCAGCAGAGGGACAGGGGTGAGCTATGGCTACACCTTC. V is TRBV28 and J is TRBJ1-2; 10 positions match TRBD1. Germline V gives CDR1 MDHEN, CDR2 SYDVKM. The CDR3 contains 14 residues. V dropped 6 bases and J dropped 4; count of bases not matched to a gene: 5.

The rearrangement joins TRBV9 to TRBJ2-2; D is undetermined. V lost 2 bases and J 7 bases, leaving 6 bases between the germline ends. Germline-derived CDR1 and CDR2 are SGDLS and YYNGEE. The CDR3 has 12 amino acids. CDR3 residues: CASSVPYGELFF. Here the CDR3 DNA reads TGTGCCAGCAGCGTGCCCTACGGGGAGCTGTTTTTT.

The chain couples TRBV7-2 to TRBJ2-7, with 10 bases identical to TRBD1. Germline assignment: CDR1 SGHTA and CDR2 FQGNSA. The CDR3 has 14 amino acids. V shed 4 bases and J 1 base; nucleotides not matched to a gene: 1. In DNA form, the CDR3 reads TGTGCCAGCAGCTGGGACAGGGGATCCTACGAGCAGTACTTC. Encoded protein: CASSWDRGSYEQYF.

This chain links TRBV7-2 with TRBJ2-4; the D is unclear. V lost 4 bases and J 3 bases, leaving 13 bases between the germline ends. The CDR3 is 15 residues long. Per the germline V gene, CDR1 is SGHTA and CDR2 is FQGNSA. The CDR3 bases are TGTGCCAGCAGCTACCCGGGTCGAGGCAAAAACATTCAGTACTTC. It translates to CASSYPGRGKNIQYF.

The chain carries TRBV6-2 or TRBV6-3 and TRBJ1-2; D not certain. V was shortened by 4 bases and J by 4 bases, with 7 bases between the two germline ends. The CDR3 spans 12 residues. The germline gives CDR1 MNHEY, CDR2 SVGEGT. Written as DNA, the CDR3 is TGTGCCAGCAGTTTCAGTGGCTATGGCTACACCTTC. Encoded protein: CASSFSGYGYTF.

The gene calls are TRBV6-6 and TRBJ2-7; D is perhaps TRBD1 (6 bases). Trimming removed 2 bases at V and 6 bases at J, with 14 bases between. Germline CDR1 MNHNY, CDR2 SVGAGI (reference sequence). The CDR3 spans 14 residues. CDR3 amino acids: CASSYTEGRGEQYF. The CDR3 DNA reads as TGTGCCAGCAGTTACACCGAGGGCAGGGGCGAGCAGTACTTC.

The chain joins TRBV5-1 to TRBJ2-1; 14 nucleotides agree with TRBD2. There are 14 residues in the CDR3. The V gene end was trimmed by 0 bases and the J gene end by 13 bases; junction bases not matched to a gene: 3. CDR1 SGHRS and CDR2 YFSETQ come from the germline V gene. The CDR3 protein is CASSLGGLAGVQFF. CDR3 coding DNA: TGCGCCAGCAGCTTGGGGGGACTAGCGGGAGTCCAGTTCTTC.

This clone was seen only once. V is TRBV30 and J is TRBJ1-6; TRBD1 matches at 10 bases. Looked up from germline, CDR1 is GTSNPN and CDR2 is SVGIG (reference sequence). CDR3 length: 14 residues. V was pared by 5 bases and J by 7 bases, with 5 bases of the junction left unmatched. CDR3 amino acids: CAWAKGQGNSPLHF. The CDR3, as DNA: TGTGCCTGGGCTAAGGGACAGGGGAATTCACCCCTCCACTTT.

The genes are TRBV6-1 and TRBJ1-3; TRBD1 is a possible D gene (6 bases). The V end lost 1 base, the J end lost 4 bases, and 11 bases lay between the germline ends. The germline gives CDR1 MNHNS, CDR2 SASEGT. This CDR3 is built from 15 residues. The CDR3 here is CASSEVTGGGNTIYF. CDR3 nucleotides: TGTGCCAGCAGTGAAGTGACAGGCGGAGGAAACACCATATATTTT.

The CDR3 reads CASSLQGPYEQYF. The CDR3 region has the DNA TGTGCCAGCAGCTTACAGGGGCCCTACGAGCAGTACTTC. The chain employs TRBV7-2 and TRBJ2-7; D might be TRBD1 (6 bases). The CDR3 has 13 amino acids. Trimming removed 2 bases at V and 2 bases at J, with 7 bases between. Germline CDR1 and CDR2: SGHTA and FQGNSA.

This rearrangement joins TRBV5-1 to TRBJ2-1; the match to TRBD1 covers 10 bases. J lost 5 bases, V lost 3 bases, and 2 bases had no gene match. Germline V gene sequence: CDR1 SGHRS, CDR2 YFSETQ. The CDR3 length is 14 residues. CDR3 coding DNA: TGCGCCAGCAGCTCCGGGACAGGGGACAATGAGCAGTTCTTC. This translates into CASSSGTGDNEQFF.